The source of this T cell receptor (beta chain) is a study of OX40 agonist ivuxolimab in advanced cancers. Study information: Each dose-escalation patient presented with hepatocellular carcinoma, melanoma, renal cell or head and neck cancer. Partial responses were achieved by three patients, of whom one had hepatocellular carcinoma and two had cutaneous melanoma. Points from the study as a whole: Also showing low normalized T-cell clonal expansion were some of the nonresponders.

The data were produced by immunoSEQ multiplex PCR, yet TCRdb's version contains in-frame clones alone and is incomplete. Of about 40,000 clones in the sample, more than 70% were seen once. A word on this clone: As yet, its antigen is unknown.

Germline V CDR1 and CDR2: MNHGY, SVAAGI. The CDR3 is 12 amino acids. The germline V and J ends were trimmed by 4 bases and 4 bases, with 8 bases remaining between them. The chain carries TRBV6-9 and TRBJ2-7; a weak D match, TRBD2 (5 bases). The source is an adult with an advanced solid tumor such as melanoma, head and neck, liver or kidney cancer. Specimen: CD4+ or CD8+ T cells sorted from blood, collected in a trial of the OX40 agonist ivuxolimab. The CDR3 spells CASSFGEYEQYF. The DNA for the CDR3 is TGTGCCAGCAGTTTTGGGGAGTACGAGCAGTACTTC.